The entry below gives a single T cell receptor (beta chain) sequence along with its context. The sample comes from a study of technical replicates of blood from several donors. The assay was immunoSEQ multiplex PCR, and TCRdb's table has in-frame clones only and misses some. Here the sample spans under 85,000 clones, approximately 97% being singletons. Trimming took off 3 bases at V and 10 bases at J, with 16 bases between the two ends. The CDR3 runs to 13 residues. CDR1 and CDR2 (germline): LNHNV, YYDKDF (reference sequence). The chain couples TRBV15 to TRBJ2-7, with D uncertain. The TCR sequence derives from a human donor in good health. Material: T cells isolated from PBMCs. CDR3 nucleotide sequence: TGTGCCACCAGCAGTCCCGAGGTGACGTTACAGTACTTC. Residues: CATSSPEVTLQYF.